This TCR beta chain was recorded in a study of memory CD4+ T cells and cytomegalovirus serostatus. In the study overall: This sample comes from healthy Belgian adults, fewer than ten CMV seropositive, some 22 seronegative.

Regarding the study as a whole: A US-trained random forest predicted CMV serostatus with median AUC around 0.9.

Single viable CD3+CD4+CD8-CD45RO+ cells were sorted as the memory CD4+ T cells. CMV serostatus came from serum IgG against pp150, pp28, p38, p52. How the authors handled the data: Out-of-frame sequences were removed, leaving a few million distinct TCRbeta sequences. Sequenced by immunoSEQ multiplex PCR; TCRdb stores in-frame clones only, minus some. The D gene and trimming were derived from the DNA, and the V and J assignments and clone size from that table. The sample has some 41,000 clones, roughly three quarters seen once; the top ten hold about 0.79%. Germline CDR1 is SGHTA and CDR2 is FQGNSA. Trimming stripped 3 bases from V and 6 bases from J, with 13 bases between. The CDR3 is made up of 14 amino acids. To note about this clone: The antigen remains undetermined.

The chain carries TRBV7-2 and TRBJ2-3; tentative D call: TRBD1 (5 bases). The sequenced sample consisted of memory CD4+ T cells from blood. The receptor's source is an adult in good health and CMV-seronegative. The CDR3 is CASSFQGLTDTQYF. DNA for the CDR3: TGTGCCAGCAGCTTTCAGGGTCTAACGGATACGCAGTATTTT.